Sequencing of this TCR beta chain was carried out in a study of cytomegalovirus exposure and HLA in healthy donors. Regarding the study as a whole: Many donors shared some public TCRs, even though most TCR sequences were rare. A subsequent analysis found that TCR clusters from the first cohort also tended to co-occur in the 90 to 150 validation repertoires, with under 95% of cluster scores above 0. Under in vitro conditions, a few CMV-associated chains were confirmed as specific for CMV antigens.

Data came from immunoSEQ multiplex PCR; TCRdb stores just in-frame clones and leaves some out. This sample carries 150,000 to 200,000 clones, roughly three quarters of them seen once, and the ten largest clones take 1% to 1.5%. V was clipped by 7 bases and J by 7 bases; unmatched bases: 10. This CDR3 is built from 14 residues. Germline-derived CDR1 and CDR2 are MDHEN and SYDVKM. Among the approximately 110 subjects of the validation cohort, separate from the approximately 670-subject first cohort, were the donors. This clone was seen only a few times. Its antigen is not identified. The material sequenced was PBMCs. This TCR derives from a woman aged 25 to 39 in good health and CMV-seronegative. The chain joins TRBV28 to TRBJ1-5; 7 positions agree with TRBD1. CDR3 protein: CASNVKGARQPQHF. DNA for the CDR3: TGTGCCAGCAATGTAAAGGGGGCTCGGCAGCCCCAGCATTTT.